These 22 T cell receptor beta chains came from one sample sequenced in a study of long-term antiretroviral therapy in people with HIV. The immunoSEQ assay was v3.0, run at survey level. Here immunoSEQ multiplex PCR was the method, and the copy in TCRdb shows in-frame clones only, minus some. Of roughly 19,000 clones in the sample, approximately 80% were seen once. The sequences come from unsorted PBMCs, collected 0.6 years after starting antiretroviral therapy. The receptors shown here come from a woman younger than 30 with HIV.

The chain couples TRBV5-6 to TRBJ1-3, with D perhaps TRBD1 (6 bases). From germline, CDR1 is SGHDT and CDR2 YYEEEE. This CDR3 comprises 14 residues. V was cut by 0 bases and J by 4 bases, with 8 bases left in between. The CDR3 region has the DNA TGTGCCAGCAGCTTGGGGACAGCCGGAAACACCATATATTTT. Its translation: CASSLGTAGNTIYF.

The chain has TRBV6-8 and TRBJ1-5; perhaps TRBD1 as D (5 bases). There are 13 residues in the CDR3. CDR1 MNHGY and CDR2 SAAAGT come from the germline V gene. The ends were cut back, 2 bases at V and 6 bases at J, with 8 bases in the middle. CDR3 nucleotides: TGTGCCAGCAGTTACCCGCAGGGTCAGCCCCAGCATTTT. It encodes CASSYPQGQPQHF.

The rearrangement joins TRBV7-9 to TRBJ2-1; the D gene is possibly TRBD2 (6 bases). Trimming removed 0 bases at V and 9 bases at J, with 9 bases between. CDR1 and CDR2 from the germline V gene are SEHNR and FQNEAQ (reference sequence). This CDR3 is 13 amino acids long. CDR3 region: CASSLAGEVEQFF. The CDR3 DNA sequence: TGTGCCAGCAGCTTAGCAGGGGAGGTTGAGCAGTTCTTC. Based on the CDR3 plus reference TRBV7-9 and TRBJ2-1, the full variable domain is DTGVSQNPRHKITKRGQNVTFRCDPISEHNRLYWYRQTLGQGPEFLTYFQNEAQLEKSRLLSDRFSAERPKGSFSTLEIQRTEQGDSAMYLCASSLAGEVEQFFGPGTRLTVL.

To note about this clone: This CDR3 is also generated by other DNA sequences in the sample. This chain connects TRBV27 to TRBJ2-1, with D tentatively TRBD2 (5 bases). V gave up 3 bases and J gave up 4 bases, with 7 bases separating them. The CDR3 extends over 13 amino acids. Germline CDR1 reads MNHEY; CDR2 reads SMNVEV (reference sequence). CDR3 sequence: CASSFEGYNEQFF. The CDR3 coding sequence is TGTGCCAGCAGTTTTGAGGGTTACAATGAGCAGTTCTTC.

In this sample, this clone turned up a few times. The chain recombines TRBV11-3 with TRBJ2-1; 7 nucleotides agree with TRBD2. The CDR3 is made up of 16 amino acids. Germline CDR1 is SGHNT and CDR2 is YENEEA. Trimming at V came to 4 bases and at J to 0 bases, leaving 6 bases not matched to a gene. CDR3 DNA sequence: TGTGCCAGCAGCTCCAGAGAGCGGGGCTCCTACAATGAGCAGTTCTTC. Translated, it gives CASSSRERGSYNEQFF.

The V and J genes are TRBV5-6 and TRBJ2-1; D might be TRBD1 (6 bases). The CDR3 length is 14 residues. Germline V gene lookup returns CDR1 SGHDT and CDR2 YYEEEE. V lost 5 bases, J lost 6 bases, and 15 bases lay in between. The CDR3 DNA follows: TGTGCCAGCAGGAACAGGGATGGGGTCAATGAGCAGTTCTTC. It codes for CASRNRDGVNEQFF. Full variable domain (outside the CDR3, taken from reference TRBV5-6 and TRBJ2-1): DAGVTQSPTHLIKTRGQQVTLRCSPKSGHDTVSWYQQALGQGPQFIFQYYEEEERQRGNFPDRFSGHQFPNYSSELNVNALLLGDSALYLCASRNRDGVNEQFFGPGTRLTVL.

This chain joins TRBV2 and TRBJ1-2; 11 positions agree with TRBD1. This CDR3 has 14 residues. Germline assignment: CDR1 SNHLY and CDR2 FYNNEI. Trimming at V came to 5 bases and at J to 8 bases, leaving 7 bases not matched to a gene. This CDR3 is CASSLGQGARGYTF. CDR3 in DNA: TGTGCCAGCAGTCTTGGACAGGGGGCGAGGGGCTACACCTTC.

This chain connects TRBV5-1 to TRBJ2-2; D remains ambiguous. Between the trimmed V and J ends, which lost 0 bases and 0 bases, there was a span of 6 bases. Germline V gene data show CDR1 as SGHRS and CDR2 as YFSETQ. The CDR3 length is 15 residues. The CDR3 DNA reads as TGCGCCAGCAGCTTGGTCTTTGCGAACACCGGGGAGCTGTTTTTT. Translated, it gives CASSLVFANTGELFF.

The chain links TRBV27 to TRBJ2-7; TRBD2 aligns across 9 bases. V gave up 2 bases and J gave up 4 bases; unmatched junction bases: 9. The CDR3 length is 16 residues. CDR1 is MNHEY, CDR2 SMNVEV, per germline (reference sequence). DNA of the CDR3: TGTGCCAGCAGTTTAAAGGTAGCGGGAGTGTTATACGAGCAGTACTTC. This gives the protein CASSLKVAGVLYEQYF.

The CDR3 nucleotides read TGTGCCAGCAGCCTGGGAAACACCATATATTTT. Translation gives CASSLGNTIYF. The chain recombines TRBV14 with TRBJ1-3; D uncertain. V was cut by 4 bases and J by 4 bases, with 2 bases left in between. This CDR3 is 11 amino acids long. In germline, CDR1 is SGHDN, CDR2 FVKESK.

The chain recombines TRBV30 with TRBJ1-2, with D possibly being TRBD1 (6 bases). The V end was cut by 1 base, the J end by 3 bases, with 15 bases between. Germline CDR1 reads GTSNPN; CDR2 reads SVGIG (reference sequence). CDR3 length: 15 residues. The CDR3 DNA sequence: TGTGCCTGGAGTGGGGGGCCCTCTACGGACTATGGCTACACCTTC. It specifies CAWSGGPSTDYGYTF.

The CDR3, as DNA: TGTGCCAGCAGCCCGACAGGGAGTCTTTCCACAGATACGCAGTATTTT. The encoded protein is CASSPTGSLSTDTQYF. The J gene is TRBJ2-3, the V gene TRBV11-2; 7 bases agree with TRBD1. There are 16 residues in the CDR3. CDR1 and CDR2 (germline): SGHAT, FQNNGV. Trimming removed 5 bases from V and 2 bases from J; junction bases left unmatched: 10.

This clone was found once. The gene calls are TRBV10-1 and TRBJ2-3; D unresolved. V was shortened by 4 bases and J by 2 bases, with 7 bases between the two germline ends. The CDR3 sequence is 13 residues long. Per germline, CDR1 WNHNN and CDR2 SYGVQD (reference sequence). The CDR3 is CASSVANTDTQYF. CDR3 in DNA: TGCGCCAGCAGTGTGGCGAACACAGATACGCAGTATTTT.

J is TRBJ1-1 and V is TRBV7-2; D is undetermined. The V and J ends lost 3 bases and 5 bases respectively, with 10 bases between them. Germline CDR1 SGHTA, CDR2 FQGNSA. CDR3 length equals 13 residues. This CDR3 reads CASSFGERTEAFF. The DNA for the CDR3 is TGTGCCAGCAGCTTTGGGGAGAGGACTGAAGCTTTCTTT.

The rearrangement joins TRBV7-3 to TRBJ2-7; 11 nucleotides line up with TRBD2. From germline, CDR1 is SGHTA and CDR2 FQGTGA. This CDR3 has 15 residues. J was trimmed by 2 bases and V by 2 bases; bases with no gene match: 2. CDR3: CASSLLAGGTYEQYF. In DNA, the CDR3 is TGTGCCAGCAGCTTACTAGCGGGGGGCACCTACGAGCAGTACTTC.

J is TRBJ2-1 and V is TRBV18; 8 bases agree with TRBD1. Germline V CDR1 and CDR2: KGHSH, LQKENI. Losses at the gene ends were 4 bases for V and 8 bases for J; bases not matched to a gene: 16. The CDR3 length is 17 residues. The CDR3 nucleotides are TGTGCCAGCTCACGACAGGGACAGGAGGCCCCCATGGATGAGCAGTTCTTC. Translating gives CASSRQGQEAPMDEQFF.

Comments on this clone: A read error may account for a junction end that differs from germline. CDR3 amino acids: CATSRGPATGNF. CDR3 bases: TGTGCCACCAGCAGAGGCCCGGCGACAGGGAACTTT. This chain joins TRBV15 and TRBJ1-1; 7 bases align to TRBD1. CDR1 and CDR2 (germline): LNHNV, YYDKDF (reference sequence). The CDR3 consists of 12 residues. The full variable domain, its missing parts supplied by reference TRBV15 and TRBJ1-1, is DAMVIQNPRYQVTQFGKPVTLSCSQTLNHNVMYWYQQKSSQAPKLLFHYYDKDFNNEADTPDNFQSRRPNTSFCFLDIRSPGLGDTAMYLCATSRGPATGNFGQGTRLTVV.

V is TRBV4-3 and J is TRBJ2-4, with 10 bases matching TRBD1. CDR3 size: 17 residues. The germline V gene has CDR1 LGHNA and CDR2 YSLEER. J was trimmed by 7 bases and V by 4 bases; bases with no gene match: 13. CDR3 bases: TGCGCCAGCAGCCCCGCGAGACAGGGGGCCGGGGTCAACATTCAGTACTTC. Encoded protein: CASSPARQGAGVNIQYF.

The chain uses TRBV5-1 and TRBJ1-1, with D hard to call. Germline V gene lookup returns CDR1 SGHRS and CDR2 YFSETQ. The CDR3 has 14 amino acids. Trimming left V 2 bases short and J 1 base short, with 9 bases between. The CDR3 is CASSLGSGNTEAFF. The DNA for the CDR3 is TGCGCCAGCAGCTTAGGGTCGGGGAACACTGAAGCTTTCTTT.

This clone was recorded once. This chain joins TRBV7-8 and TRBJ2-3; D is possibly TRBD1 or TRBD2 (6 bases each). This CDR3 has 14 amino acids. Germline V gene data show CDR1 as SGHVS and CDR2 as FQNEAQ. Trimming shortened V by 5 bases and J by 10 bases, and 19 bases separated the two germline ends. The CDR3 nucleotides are TGTGCCAGCAGCCCGCTAAGGGGGGCTGATGCGCAGTATTTT. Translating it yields CASSPLRGADAQYF.

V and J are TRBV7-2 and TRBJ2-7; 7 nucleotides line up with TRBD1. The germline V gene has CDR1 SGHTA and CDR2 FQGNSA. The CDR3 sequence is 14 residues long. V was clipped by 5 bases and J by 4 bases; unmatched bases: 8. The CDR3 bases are TGTGCCAGCAGCATCCCCGGGACAGAGTACGAGCAGTACTTC. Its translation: CASSIPGTEYEQYF.

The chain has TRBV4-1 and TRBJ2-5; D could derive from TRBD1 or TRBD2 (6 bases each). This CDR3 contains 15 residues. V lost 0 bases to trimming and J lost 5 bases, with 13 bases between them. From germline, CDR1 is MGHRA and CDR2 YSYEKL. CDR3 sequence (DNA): TGCGCCAGCAGCCAAGACGACCGGGGGCGGGAGACCCAGTACTTC. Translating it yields CASSQDDRGRETQYF.